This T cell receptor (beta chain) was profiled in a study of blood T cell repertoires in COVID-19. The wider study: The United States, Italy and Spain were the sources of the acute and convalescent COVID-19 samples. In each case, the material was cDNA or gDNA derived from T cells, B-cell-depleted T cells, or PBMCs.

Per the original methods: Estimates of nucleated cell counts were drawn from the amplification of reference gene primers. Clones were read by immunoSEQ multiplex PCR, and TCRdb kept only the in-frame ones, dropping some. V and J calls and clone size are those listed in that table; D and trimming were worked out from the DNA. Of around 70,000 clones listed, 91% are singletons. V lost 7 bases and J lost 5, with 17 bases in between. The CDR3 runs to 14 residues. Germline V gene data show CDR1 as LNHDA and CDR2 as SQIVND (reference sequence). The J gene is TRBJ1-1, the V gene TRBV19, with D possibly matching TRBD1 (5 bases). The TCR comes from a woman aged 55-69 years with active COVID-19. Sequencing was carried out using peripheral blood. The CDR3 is CASTQGRGGTEAFF. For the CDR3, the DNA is TGTGCCAGTACCCAAGGGAGGGGTGGAACTGAAGCTTTCTTT.